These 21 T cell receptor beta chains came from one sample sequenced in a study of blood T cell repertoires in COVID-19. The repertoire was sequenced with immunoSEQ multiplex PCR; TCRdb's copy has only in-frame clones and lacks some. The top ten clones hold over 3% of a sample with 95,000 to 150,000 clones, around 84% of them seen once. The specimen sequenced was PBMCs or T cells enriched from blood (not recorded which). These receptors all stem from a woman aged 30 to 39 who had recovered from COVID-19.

The CDR3 sequence is CASSLGRGEQYF. The CDR3 bases are TGTGCCAGCAGTTTAGGAAGGGGCGAGCAGTACTTC. The gene calls are TRBV28 and TRBJ2-7, with D possibly matching TRBD1 (5 bases). The germline V gene encodes CDR1 MDHEN and CDR2 SYDVKM. Trimming removed 2 bases at V and 6 bases at J, with 8 bases between. The CDR3 totals 12 residues.

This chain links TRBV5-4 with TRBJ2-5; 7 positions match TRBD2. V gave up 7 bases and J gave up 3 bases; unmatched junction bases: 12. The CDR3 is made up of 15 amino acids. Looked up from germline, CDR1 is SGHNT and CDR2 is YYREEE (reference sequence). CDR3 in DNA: TGTGCCAGCGGTTCGCGGGAAGCGGGAAAAGAGACCCAGTACTTC. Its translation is CASGSREAGKETQYF. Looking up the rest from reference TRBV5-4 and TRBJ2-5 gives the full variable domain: ETGVTQSPTHLIKTRGQQVTLRCSSQSGHNTVSWYQQALGQGPQFIFQYYREEENGRGNFPPRFSGLQFPNYSSELNVNALELDDSALYLCASGSREAGKETQYFGPGTRLLVL.

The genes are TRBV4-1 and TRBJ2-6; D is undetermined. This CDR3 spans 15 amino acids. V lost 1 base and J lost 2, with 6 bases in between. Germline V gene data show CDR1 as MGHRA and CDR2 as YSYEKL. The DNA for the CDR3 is TGCGCCAGCAGCCAAGCCGGAGCTGGGGCCAACGTCCTGACTTTC. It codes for CASSQAGAGANVLTF.

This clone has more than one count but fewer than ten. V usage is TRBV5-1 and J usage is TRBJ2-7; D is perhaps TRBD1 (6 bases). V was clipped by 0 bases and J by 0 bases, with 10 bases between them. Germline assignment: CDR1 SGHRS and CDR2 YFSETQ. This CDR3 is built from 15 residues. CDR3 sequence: CASSLAPDSSYEQYF. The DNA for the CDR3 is TGCGCCAGCAGCTTGGCCCCGGACAGCTCCTACGAGCAGTACTTC.

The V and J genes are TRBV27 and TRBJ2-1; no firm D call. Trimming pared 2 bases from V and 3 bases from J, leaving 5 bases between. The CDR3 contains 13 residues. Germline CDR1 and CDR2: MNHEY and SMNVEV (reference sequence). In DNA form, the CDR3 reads TGTGCCAGCAGTTTAAACTTCTACAATGAGCAGTTCTTC. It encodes CASSLNFYNEQFF.

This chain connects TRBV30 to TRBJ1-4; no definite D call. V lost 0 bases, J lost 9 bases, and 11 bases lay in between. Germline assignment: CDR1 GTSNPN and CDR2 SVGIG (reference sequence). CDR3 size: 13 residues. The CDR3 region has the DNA TGTGCCTGGAGTGTTAACGGAGGTCAAAAACTGTTTTTT. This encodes CAWSVNGGQKLFF.

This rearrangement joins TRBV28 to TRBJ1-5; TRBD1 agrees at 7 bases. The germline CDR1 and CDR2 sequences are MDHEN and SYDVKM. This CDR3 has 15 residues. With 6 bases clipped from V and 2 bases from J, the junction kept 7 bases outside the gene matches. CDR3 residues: CASSPHTGGNQPQHF. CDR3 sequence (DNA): TGTGCCAGCAGCCCTCATACAGGGGGCAATCAGCCCCAGCATTTT.

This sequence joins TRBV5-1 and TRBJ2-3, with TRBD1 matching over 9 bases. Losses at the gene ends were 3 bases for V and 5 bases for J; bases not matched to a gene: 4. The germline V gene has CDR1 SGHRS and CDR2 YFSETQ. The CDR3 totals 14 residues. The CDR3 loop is CASSSGQGKDTQYF. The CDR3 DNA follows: TGCGCCAGCAGCTCAGGACAGGGGAAAGATACGCAGTATTTT.

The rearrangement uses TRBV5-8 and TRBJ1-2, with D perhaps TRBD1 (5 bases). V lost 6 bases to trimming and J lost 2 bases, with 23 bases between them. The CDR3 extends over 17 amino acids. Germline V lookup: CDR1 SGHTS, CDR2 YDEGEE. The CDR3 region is CASKHRGRALTNYGYTF. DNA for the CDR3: TGTGCCAGCAAACATAGGGGCAGGGCTCTAACAAACTATGGCTACACCTTC.

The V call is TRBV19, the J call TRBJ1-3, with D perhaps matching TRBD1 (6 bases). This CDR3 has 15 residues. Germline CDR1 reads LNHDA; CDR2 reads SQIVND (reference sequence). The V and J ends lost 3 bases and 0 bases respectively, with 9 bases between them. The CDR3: CASSIGGHSGNTIYF. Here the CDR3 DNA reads TGTGCCAGTAGTATCGGGGGGCACTCTGGAAACACCATATATTTT.

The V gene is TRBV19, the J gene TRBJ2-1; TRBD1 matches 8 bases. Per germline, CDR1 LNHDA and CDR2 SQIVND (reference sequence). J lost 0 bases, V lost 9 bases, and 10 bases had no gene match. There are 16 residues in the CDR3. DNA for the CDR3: TGTGCCAGCCGACGCCCTGGACAGGGCTCCTACAATGAGCAGTTCTTC. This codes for CASRRPGQGSYNEQFF.

The CDR3 is CASRGTSNEQFF. CDR3 sequence (DNA): TGCGCCAGCAGGGGGACTAGTAATGAGCAGTTCTTC. This chain uses TRBV5-1 with TRBJ2-1, with 8 bases that match TRBD2. The J segment lost 7 bases and the V segment lost 5 bases, leaving 2 bases of the junction unmatched. This CDR3 region has 12 residues. CDR1 and CDR2 (germline): SGHRS, YFSETQ.

CDR3 protein: CASSPDRGYGYTF. As DNA, the CDR3 is TGTGCCAGCAGCCCGGACAGGGGCTATGGCTACACCTTC. V and J are TRBV7-3 and TRBJ1-2, with TRBD1 identical over 9 bases. CDR3 length equals 13 residues. CDR1 and CDR2 from the germline V gene are SGHTA and FQGTGA. V trimming: 5 bases; J trimming: 4 bases; junction bases outside the gene matches: 2.

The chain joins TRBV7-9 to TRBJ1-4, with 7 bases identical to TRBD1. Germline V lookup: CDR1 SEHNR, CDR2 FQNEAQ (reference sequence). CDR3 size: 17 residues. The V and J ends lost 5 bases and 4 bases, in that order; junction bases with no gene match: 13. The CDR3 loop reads CASSETRTQGGNEKLFF. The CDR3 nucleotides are TGTGCCAGCAGCGAAACCCGGACGCAGGGGGGTAATGAAAAACTGTTTTTT.

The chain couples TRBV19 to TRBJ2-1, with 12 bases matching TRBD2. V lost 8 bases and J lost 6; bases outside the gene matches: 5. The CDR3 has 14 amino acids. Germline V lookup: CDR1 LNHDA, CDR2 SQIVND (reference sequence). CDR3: CASQLAGGFNEQFF. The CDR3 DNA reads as TGTGCCAGTCAACTAGCGGGAGGATTCAATGAGCAGTTCTTC.

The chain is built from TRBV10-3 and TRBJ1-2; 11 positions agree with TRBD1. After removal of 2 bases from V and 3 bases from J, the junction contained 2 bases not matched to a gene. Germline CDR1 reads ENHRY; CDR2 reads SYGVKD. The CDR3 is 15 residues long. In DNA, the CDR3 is TGTGCCATCAGTGAGGTGGGACAGGGGGACTATGGCTACACCTTC. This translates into CAISEVGQGDYGYTF.

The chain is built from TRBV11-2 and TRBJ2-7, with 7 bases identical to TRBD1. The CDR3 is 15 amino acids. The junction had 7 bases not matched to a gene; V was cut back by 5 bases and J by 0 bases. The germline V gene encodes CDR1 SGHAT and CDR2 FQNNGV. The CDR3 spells CASSMGQSSSYEQYF. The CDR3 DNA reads TGTGCCAGCAGCATGGGACAGTCGAGCTCCTACGAGCAGTACTTC.

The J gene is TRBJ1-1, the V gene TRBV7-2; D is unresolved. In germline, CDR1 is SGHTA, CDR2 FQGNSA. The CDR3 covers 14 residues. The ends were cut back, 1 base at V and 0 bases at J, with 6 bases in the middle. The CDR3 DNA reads TGTGCCAGCAGCTTAGGATACATGAACACTGAAGCTTTCTTT. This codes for CASSLGYMNTEAFF. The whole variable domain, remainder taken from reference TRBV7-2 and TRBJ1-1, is GAGVSQSPSNKVTEKGKDVELRCDPISGHTALYWYRQSLGQGLEFLIYFQGNSAPDKSGLPSDRFSAERTGGSVSTLTIQRTQQEDSAVYLCASSLGYMNTEAFFGQGTRLTVV.

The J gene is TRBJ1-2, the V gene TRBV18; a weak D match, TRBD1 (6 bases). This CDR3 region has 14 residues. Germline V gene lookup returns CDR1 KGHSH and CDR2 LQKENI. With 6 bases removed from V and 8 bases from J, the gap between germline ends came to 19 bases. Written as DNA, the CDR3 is TGTGCCAGCTCGCCCAATAGGGGGGGCAACGGCTACACCTTC. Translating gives CASSPNRGGNGYTF.

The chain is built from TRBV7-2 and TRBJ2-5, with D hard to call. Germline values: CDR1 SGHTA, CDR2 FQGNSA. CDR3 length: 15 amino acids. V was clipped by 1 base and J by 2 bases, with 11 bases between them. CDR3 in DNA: TGTGCCAGCAGCTTAGGCGGAACCCCACAAGAGACCCAGTACTTC. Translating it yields CASSLGGTPQETQYF.

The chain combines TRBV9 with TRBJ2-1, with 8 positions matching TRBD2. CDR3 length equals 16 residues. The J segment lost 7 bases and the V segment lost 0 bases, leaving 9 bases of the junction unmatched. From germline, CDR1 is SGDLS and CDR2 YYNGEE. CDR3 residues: CASSVGASGSANEQFF. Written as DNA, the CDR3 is TGTGCCAGCAGCGTAGGAGCAAGCGGGAGTGCGAATGAGCAGTTCTTC.